The sample holds many counts of the clone carrying this T cell receptor (beta chain). The sequenced template was RNA, covering the TCR beta CDR3 region. Second-round multiplex PCR came after first-round RT-PCR with HTBI primers. TCRdb recomputed calls from the multiplex PCR reads with MiXCR, one row per CDR3 protein. The sample comprises under 800,000 distinct CDR3 sequences, around a fifth of which are singletons, and approximately 7% rests with the top ten. CDR3 size: 14 residues. The germline V gene has CDR1 MNHEY and CDR2 SVGAGI. V dropped 6 bases and J dropped 4 bases, with 12 bases sitting between them. This sample is part of a study of Graves' ophthalmopathy and Graves' hyperthyroidism. Study overall: Prior to any treatment, peripheral blood was collected at the time of initial diagnosis.

Calling hyperthyroidism stable required that no ophthalmopathy show up within 18 months of follow-up. Orbital computed tomography and thyroid ultrasound, along with TRAb, serum thyroxine and clinical symptoms, underpinned diagnosis. PBMCs were isolated from an approximately 10 ml sample of fresh peripheral blood. This TCR derives from a young woman with stable Graves' hyperthyroidism. Some clones in this sample may be carry-over from other donors' samples. This chain joins TRBV6-5 and TRBJ2-2; D uncertain. The sequencing input was peripheral blood. The CDR3 is CASRLLLVTGELFF. The CDR3 nucleotides read TGTGCCAGCAGACTACTCCTCGTCACCGGGGAGCTGTTTTTT.